These 14 T cell receptor beta chains were all obtained from the same sample, sequenced in a study of blood T cells in healthy people across ages. Using a J-beta primer mix together with a sample-barcoded 5' primer, a second PCR was run for about 6 to 11 cycles. TCRdb re-derived calls from the 5' RACE reads in MiXCR, one entry per CDR3 protein. The profile shows 920,000 or so distinct CDR3 sequences, over 35% of them singletons. Sequencing was done on a sample of blood. The receptors shown here come from a woman aged 55-69 years in good health.

This clonotype was detected a few times. This chain uses TRBV5-5 with TRBJ2-5; a possible D gene is TRBD1 (6 bases). The CDR3 length is 14 residues. CDR1 and CDR2 (germline): SGHKS, YYEKEE (reference sequence). V shed 6 bases and J shed 2 bases, with 14 bases lying between them. As DNA, the CDR3 is TGTGCCAGCACCGAGACAGGAACGCAAGAGACCCAGTACTTC. This translates into CASTETGTQETQYF.

V is TRBV28 and J is TRBJ1-2; D unresolved. This CDR3 is 12 amino acids long. Germline loops: CDR1 MDHEN, CDR2 SYDVKM. The V end was cut by 5 bases, the J end by 8 bases, with 12 bases between. DNA of the CDR3: TGTGCCAGCAGTCGGCAGGTGGGGGGCTACACCTTC. Translation gives CASSRQVGGYTF.

The chain recombines TRBV30 with TRBJ1-1; D gene uncertain. CDR1 is GTSNPN, CDR2 SVGIG, per germline (reference sequence). There are 14 residues in the CDR3. Trimming stripped 0 bases from V and 2 bases from J, with 10 bases between. The DNA for the CDR3 is TGTGCCTGGAGTGTAGGGCAGTTTAACACTGAAGCTTTCTTT. Translating gives CAWSVGQFNTEAFF.

This clonotype was seen just once. The V and J genes are TRBV6-5 and TRBJ2-4, with 8 bases that match TRBD2. The end of the DNA is better explained by TRBJ2-7, so the J call may be wrong. This CDR3 is built from 17 residues. Germline V gene lookup returns CDR1 MNHEY and CDR2 SVGAGI. The CDR3 DNA is TGTGCCAGCAGTTACTCCCGACTTACTAGCGGCCCCCACGAGCAGTACTTC. Translating it yields CASSYSRLTSGPHEQYF.

Turning to this clonotype: One end of the junction fails to match germline, which may point to a read error. V usage is TRBV29-1 and J usage is TRBJ1-2; D not resolved. Germline values: CDR1 SQVTM, CDR2 ANQGSEA. The CDR3 spans 15 residues. CDR3 sequence: CSIEEWEGSDYGYTF. The CDR3 DNA follows: TGCAGCATTGAAGAATGGGAGGGATCTGACTATGGCTACACCTTC.

V and J are TRBV28 and TRBJ1-1, with D unclear. CDR1 and CDR2 (germline): MDHEN, SYDVKM. The length of the CDR3 is 11 residues. V shed 7 bases and J shed 10 bases, with 13 bases lying between them. The CDR3 here is CASIGRKVAFF. Here the CDR3 DNA reads TGTGCCAGCATCGGCCGAAAAGTAGCTTTCTTT.

CDR3 coding DNA: TGTGCCAGCAGTAACAGAGCTTACAATGAGCAGTTCTTC. This translates into CASSNRAYNEQFF. The chain is built from TRBV7-9 and TRBJ2-1, with D uncertain. Germline loops: CDR1 SEHNR, CDR2 FQNEAQ (reference sequence). This CDR3 is built from 13 residues. V was clipped by 6 bases and J by 4 bases, with 10 bases between them.

The chain joins TRBV27 to TRBJ2-7, with 9 bases that match TRBD1. V trimming: 4 bases; J trimming: 6 bases; junction bases outside the gene matches: 7. Germline loops: CDR1 MNHEY, CDR2 SMNVEV (reference sequence). The CDR3 is made up of 14 amino acids. The CDR3 loop is CASSSRDRVGEQYF. CDR3 nucleotide sequence: TGTGCCAGCAGTTCCCGGGACAGGGTCGGCGAGCAGTACTTC.

The V gene is TRBV15, the J gene TRBJ2-6; TRBD1 matches 9 bases. V lost 11 bases to trimming and J lost 0 bases; unmatched junction nucleotides: 14. Germline V gives CDR1 LNHNV, CDR2 YYDKDF (reference sequence). This CDR3 has 18 amino acids. CDR3 nucleotides: TGTGCCTCCACCCGGGGACAGGGTTTTCGCTCTGGGGCCAACGTCCTGACTTTC. It is translated as CASTRGQGFRSGANVLTF.

This clonotype was seen a few times. The chain is built from TRBV6-6 and TRBJ1-5, with D unresolved. The germline V and J ends were trimmed by 5 bases and 2 bases, with 16 bases remaining between them. CDR1 and CDR2 from the germline V gene are MNHNY and SVGAGI (reference sequence). This CDR3 is 16 amino acids long. The CDR3 DNA sequence: TGTGCCAGCAGTCAACCGTTAGGGCAGGGCAATCAGCCCCAGCATTTT. Translation: CASSQPLGQGNQPQHF.

The chain carries TRBV5-6 and TRBJ2-5; the match to TRBD2 covers 14 bases. V lost 3 bases and J lost 4; bases outside the gene matches: 5. Looked up from germline, CDR1 is SGHDT and CDR2 is YYEEEE. This CDR3 has 16 residues. The CDR3 DNA reads TGTGCCAGCAGCTCCGAGACTAGCGGGAGGGGAGAGACCCAGTACTTC. Encoded protein: CASSSETSGRGETQYF.

In nucleotides, the CDR3 is TGTGCCAGCAGTAGGGGCACGAACACCGGGGAGCTGTTTTTT. Its protein product is CASSRGTNTGELFF. The gene calls are TRBV25-1 and TRBJ2-2; possible D gene TRBD1, 5 bases. The germline V gene encodes CDR1 MGHDK and CDR2 SYGVNS. The CDR3 extends over 14 amino acids. V lost 5 bases to trimming and J lost 0 bases, with 7 bases between them.

A single count supports this clonotype. The chain combines TRBV4-2 with TRBJ2-1; D may correspond to TRBD1 or TRBD2 (5 bases each). CDR1 LGHNA and CDR2 YNFKEQ come from the germline V gene. V shed 0 bases and J shed 7 bases, with 10 bases lying between them. The CDR3 contains 14 residues. CDR3 residues: CASSQEARGNEQFF. In nucleotides, the CDR3 is TGTGCCAGCAGCCAAGAAGCGAGGGGAAATGAGCAGTTCTTC.

This clonotype was seen only a few times. The chain recombines TRBV10-1 with TRBJ2-3; 7 nucleotides match TRBD1. From germline, CDR1 is WNHNN and CDR2 SYGVQD (reference sequence). Trimming at V came to 10 bases and at J to 2 bases, leaving 6 bases not matched to a gene. The CDR3 has 13 amino acids. The CDR3 coding sequence is TGCGCCAAGGGACAGAAACCCACAGATACGCAGTATTTT. Protein product: CAKGQKPTDTQYF.